This T cell receptor beta chain stems from a study of blood T cell repertoires in COVID-19. About the research overall: From T cells, B-cell-depleted T cells, or PBMCs came the material, which was cDNA or gDNA.

Germline-derived CDR1 and CDR2 are LGHNA and YNFKEQ. CDR3 size: 17 residues. With 2 bases removed from V and 0 bases from J, the gap between germline ends came to 13 bases. Study processing details: Amplified reference gene primers provided the basis for estimating nucleated cell counts. Generated by immunoSEQ multiplex PCR, the TCRdb table keeps only in-frame clones and is missing some. That table furnishes V, J and clone size, whereas the DNA furnished D and trimming. There are just under 250,000 clones in the sample; 80% to 90% occur only once, and 3.5% to 5% lies in the top ten. Residents of approximately 25 US areas, aged roughly 18 to 89 years, made up the participants.

Sample: PBMCs or T cells enriched from blood (not recorded which). The TCR originated in a woman aged 25 to 45 who had recovered from COVID-19. The genes are TRBV4-2 and TRBJ1-4, with D possibly matching TRBD1 (5 bases). The CDR3 bases are TGTGCCAGCAGCCAACGTCAGGGCCAGTCAACTAATGAAAAACTGTTTTTT. This gives the protein CASSQRQGQSTNEKLFF.